This T cell receptor (beta chain) was captured by sequencing in a study of T cell responses to AZD1222 COVID-19 vaccine (dated by TCRdb to about 2021). At the level of the whole study: A total of 230 to 250 trial participants underwent TCR sequencing, of whom nearly 210 received two doses of AZD1222 and about 25 received two doses of the MenACWY control vaccine. Trial participants were enrolled into age subgroups of 18-55, 56-69 and 70-plus years, which contained around 140, 26 and 57 TCR-sequenced participants, respectively. What the study reported, not specific to this receptor: The 56-69-year group was small, and its depth increase did not reach significance, likely because of low power. Spike-specific TCR breadth and depth rose significantly after two AZD1222 doses compared with day 0 and with MenACWY recipients. CD4 TCRs associated with the vaccine covered the entire spike protein, and the dominant responses were in regions 160-218 and 743-854. Reportedly, almost half of the unique spike-specific TCRs recognized epitopes lying outside the regions that are mutated in the B.1.351 and B.1.1.7 variants. Conclusions about previously exposed vaccinees are limited, since just a handful of AZD1222 recipients were seropositive for SARS-CoV-2 at baseline. Because no day 14 peak-response samples were available, the repertoires could be characterized only after the peak T cell response. Participants were mostly white British and included more females than males, and it was suggested by the authors that clonal diversity may have been underestimated.

Via the germline V gene (reference sequence), CDR1 is LNHDA and CDR2 SQIVND. The CDR3 covers 15 residues, taking in both the cysteine and the phenylalanine. The sequence is cut down to CDR3 DNA, 45 bases in frame from base 1. Clipping removes 5 bases from V and 7 bases from J, with 6 as the unmatched junction base count. Interpreted using the paper, the time point label stands for: about 28 days (+/-7) after the second vaccine dose. AZD1222 recipients given second doses at about 4 weeks or at about 12 weeks were pooled, since spike-specific TCR depth and breadth were not found to differ between the two schedules. Vaccinee samples came from UK trials COV001 and COV002, including a single-blind randomized controlled phase 2/3 trial of AZD1222 (ChAdOx1 nCoV-19) in healthy adults. For TCRbeta chain sequencing, PBMC samples were collected from trial participants at day 0 and at day 28 after the second dose.

The CDR3 regions of human TCRbeta chains were analyzed by immunosequencing. Processing in the source paper ran as follows. Repertoire TCRs were matched against a reference library of SARS-CoV-2-specific TCRs generated with the MIRA antigen-specificity platform. Breadth was defined as the fraction of unique TCRs that were SARS-CoV-2-associated, and depth was defined as the fraction of total T cells that were SARS-CoV-2-associated. Using the MIRA data, every spike-specific TCR was mapped to the spike region that the TCR reacted to and assigned to either a CD4 or a CD8 class. Log10-transformed breadth and depth values were compared by one-way ANOVA with Sidak's multiple comparisons tests. TCRdb stores this immuneACCESS table with in-frame sequences only. Part of the clones is absent; in the studies checked, under half of the shortfall reflects unresolved V genes, and no reason is known for the rest. V and J calls and clone size come straight from that table; D and trimming were deduced from the DNA. This sample holds some 60,000 clones; over 60% were observed only once. Less than 4.5% of the sample rests with the top ten.

Comment on this clone: Which antigen it targets is not known. No clone much larger than this one lies a single base away; base qualities are absent.

The receptor's source is an adult who received the AZD1222 COVID-19 vaccine. The sequence joins TRBV19 to TRBJ1-6, and TRBD1 aligns with 9 junction nucleotides. The sequencing used peripheral blood, collected 28 days after the second AZD1222 dose. The CDR3 region has the sequence CASSDLGQGNSPLHF. At the DNA level, the sequence is TGTGCCAGTAGTGACCTCGGACAGGGGAATTCACCCCTCCACTTT.